This entry lists 2 T cell receptor beta chains sequenced from one sample in a study of blood T cell repertoires in COVID-19. Assay: immunoSEQ multiplex PCR; the TCRdb copy retains only in-frame clones and omits some. The data contain 200,000 to 300,000 clones, more than 80% of them singletons. The material sequenced was peripheral blood. The receptors stem from an elderly woman with COVID-19, enrolled during active disease.

The genes are TRBV24-1 and TRBJ2-1; 7 bases are shared with TRBD2. Trimming took 4 bases from V and 6 from J; bases not matched to a gene: 5. The CDR3 length is 14 residues. Germline V CDR1 and CDR2: KGHDR, SFDVKD. CDR3 loop: CATSDQGLGNEQFF. The DNA for the CDR3 is TGTGCCACCAGTGACCAAGGACTAGGCAATGAGCAGTTCTTC.

The V gene is TRBV5-1, the J gene TRBJ1-1; the D gene is possibly TRBD1 (5 bases). The CDR3 spans 13 residues. Per the germline V gene, CDR1 is SGHRS and CDR2 is YFSETQ. The germline V and J ends were trimmed by 7 bases and 5 bases, with 15 bases remaining between them. The CDR3 region has the DNA TGCGCCAGCGCCAATCCGGGGGGGACTGAAGCTTTCTTT. Its protein product is CASANPGGTEAFF.